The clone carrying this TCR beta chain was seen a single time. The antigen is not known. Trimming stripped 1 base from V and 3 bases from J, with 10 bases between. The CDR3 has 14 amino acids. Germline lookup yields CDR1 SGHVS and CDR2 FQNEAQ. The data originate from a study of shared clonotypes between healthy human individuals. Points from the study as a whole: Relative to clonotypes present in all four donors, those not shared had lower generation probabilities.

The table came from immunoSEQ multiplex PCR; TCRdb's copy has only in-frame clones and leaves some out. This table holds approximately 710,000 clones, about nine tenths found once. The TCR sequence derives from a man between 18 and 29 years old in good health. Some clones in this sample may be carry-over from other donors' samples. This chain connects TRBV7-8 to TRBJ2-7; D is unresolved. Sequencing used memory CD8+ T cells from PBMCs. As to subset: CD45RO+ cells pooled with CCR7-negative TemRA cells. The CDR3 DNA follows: TGTGCCAGCAGCTTAGGTAACAGTATCTACGAGCAGTACTTC. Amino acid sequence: CASSLGNSIYEQYF.